The 5 T cell receptor beta chains below all came from one sample that was sequenced in a study of blood T cell repertoires in COVID-19. Generated by immunoSEQ multiplex PCR, the TCRdb table keeps only in-frame clones and is missing some. The sample gives around 280,000 clones, approximately 83% of which show up once; approximately 2% is in the top ten. The sequenced material came from peripheral blood. The receptors were sampled from a woman in her twenties or thirties who had recovered from COVID-19.

The chain joins TRBV18 to TRBJ2-3, with 14 bases aligning to TRBD2. Germline CDR1 reads KGHSH; CDR2 reads LQKENI. J gave up 2 bases and V 2 bases, and 9 bases lay outside the gene matches. The CDR3 is 19 amino acids. The CDR3 reads CASSPTGLAGVRLTDTQYF. CDR3 DNA: TGTGCCAGCTCACCAACGGGACTAGCGGGGGTTAGACTCACAGATACGCAGTATTTT. The full variable domain, its missing parts supplied by reference TRBV18 and TRBJ2-3, is NAGVMQNPRHLVRRRGQEARLRCSPMKGHSHVYWYRQLPEEGLKFMVYLQKENIIDESGMPKERFSAEFPKEGPSILRIQQVVRGDSAAYFCASSPTGLAGVRLTDTQYFGPGTRLTVL.

This rearrangement joins TRBV19 to TRBJ2-6, with D perhaps matching TRBD2 (5 bases). V lost 3 bases and J lost 1, with 7 bases in between. This CDR3 has 15 amino acids. Germline assignment: CDR1 LNHDA and CDR2 SQIVND (reference sequence). CDR3 DNA sequence: TGTGCCAGTAGTATCGGGGTATCTGGGGCCAACGTCCTGACTTTC. Residues: CASSIGVSGANVLTF.

The V call is TRBV6-5, the J call TRBJ2-7, with 8 positions matching TRBD2. Per germline, CDR1 MNHEY and CDR2 SVGAGI. This CDR3 contains 13 residues. V dropped 7 bases and J dropped 5; count of bases not matched to a gene: 7. This CDR3 is CASNRGLGHEQYF. As DNA, the CDR3 is TGTGCCAGCAACCGGGGACTAGGCCACGAGCAGTACTTC.

The genes are TRBV6-2 or TRBV6-3 and TRBJ2-3; no definite D call. V was shortened by 2 bases and J by 1 base, with 7 bases between the two germline ends. The CDR3 has 14 amino acids. The V gene's germline CDR1 is MNHEY and CDR2 SVGEGT. The CDR3 sequence: CASSYADRTDTQYF. The CDR3 region has the DNA TGTGCCAGCAGTTACGCGGATCGCACAGATACGCAGTATTTT.

The V call is TRBV12-3 or TRBV12-4, the J call TRBJ2-5; no definite D call. Trimming left V 1 base short and J 9 bases short, with 12 bases between. The CDR3 is 13 amino acids. CDR3 sequence (DNA): TGTGCCAGCAGTTTAGTCCGCGAGTCCGCCCAGTACTTC. This codes for CASSLVRESAQYF.